These 12 T cell receptor beta chains came from one sample sequenced in a study of patients and donors after allogeneic stem cell transplantation. TCRdb reanalysed the RT-PCR reads using MiXCR and keeps one entry per CDR3 protein. The table includes 190,000 or so distinct CDR3 sequences, around 40% detected once. Sequencing was done on a sample of blood, either unsorted or a sorted T cell fraction (not recorded which). The source is a human donor who was either an allogeneic HSCT recipient or a stem cell or donor lymphocyte infusion donor (not recorded which). It is not recorded whose cells these are; they may come from a transplant donor.

This clonotype was picked up many times. The chain uses TRBV9 and TRBJ2-1; D is undetermined. The CDR3 has 12 amino acids. V was cut by 4 bases and J by 6 bases, with 8 bases left in between. Germline V gene data show CDR1 as SGDLS and CDR2 as YYNGEE. CDR3 in DNA: TGTGCCAGCAGCCTCCCAGGCAATGAGCAGTTCTTC. Translation: CASSLPGNEQFF.

This clonotype was seen more than once but under ten times. The rearrangement links TRBV20-1 to TRBJ1-3; 8 bases are a match to TRBD1. The trim removed 2 bases at V and 0 bases at J, leaving 6 bases unmatched. CDR3 length: 16 residues. CDR1 is DFQATT and CDR2 is SNEGSKA in the germline V gene (reference sequence). CDR3 loop: CSARHRDRFSGNTIYF. DNA for the CDR3: TGCAGTGCTAGACACCGGGACAGGTTCTCTGGAAACACCATATATTTT.

The chain has TRBV5-5 and TRBJ2-7; D gene unclear. The V end was cut by 3 bases, the J end by 0 bases, with 16 bases between. The CDR3 spans 16 residues. Looked up from germline, CDR1 is SGHKS and CDR2 is YYEKEE (reference sequence). The CDR3 DNA follows: TGTGCCAGCAGCTCTCCCTTGGGCAGGAGCTCCTACGAGCAGTACTTC. This codes for CASSSPLGRSSYEQYF.

CDR3 protein: CASSLIAADTQYF. CDR3 coding DNA: TGTGCCAGCAGCTTAATCGCGGCAGATACGCAGTATTTT. The gene calls are TRBV7-3 and TRBJ2-3; no definite D call. In germline, CDR1 is SGHTA, CDR2 FQGTGA. V lost 1 base, J lost 4 bases, and 6 bases lay in between. This CDR3 is 13 amino acids long.

This clonotype was observed once. The V call is TRBV7-2, the J call TRBJ1-6, with no clear D. V lost 1 base and J lost 0, with 7 bases in between. CDR1 is SGHTA and CDR2 is FQGNSA in the germline V gene. The CDR3 consists of 16 residues. In nucleotides, the CDR3 is TGTGCCAGCAGCTTAGAGGGTCCCTCCTATAATTCACCCCTCCACTTT. Residues: CASSLEGPSYNSPLHF. The variable domain in full, with the rest retrieved from reference TRBV7-2 and TRBJ1-6, is GAGVSQSPSNKVTEKGKDVELRCDPISGHTALYWYRQSLGQGLEFLIYFQGNSAPDKSGLPSDRFSAERTGGSVSTLTIQRTQQEDSAVYLCASSLEGPSYNSPLHFGNGTRLTVT.

The rearrangement uses TRBV6-1 and TRBJ1-1; possibly TRBD1 for D (6 bases). Trimming took 6 bases from V and 2 from J, leaving 19 bases between them. The CDR3 totals 16 residues. Germline assignment: CDR1 MNHNS and CDR2 SASEGT. CDR3 in DNA: TGTGCCAGCAGGCCGGCAGGGGCCCCTTCCAACACTGAAGCTTTCTTT. Translated, it gives CASRPAGAPSNTEAFF.

The chain employs TRBV4-3 and TRBJ2-2, with D perhaps matching TRBD1 or TRBD2 (5 bases each). Trimming shortened V by 1 base and J by 5 bases, and 23 bases separated the two germline ends. Germline V gene data show CDR1 as LGHNA and CDR2 as YSLEER. The CDR3 runs 19 residues. The CDR3: CASSQAQYGAASRTGELFF. CDR3 coding DNA: TGCGCCAGCAGCCAAGCCCAGTACGGGGCGGCTAGCCGGACCGGGGAGCTGTTTTTT.

V is TRBV3-1 and J is TRBJ1-4; 9 bases match TRBD1. With 4 bases clipped from V and 7 bases from J, the junction kept 10 bases outside the gene matches. CDR1 is LGHDT, CDR2 YNNKEL, per germline (reference sequence). The CDR3 spans 16 residues. CDR3 amino acids: CASSLAPGQGAEKLFF. DNA of the CDR3: TGTGCCAGCAGCCTGGCTCCGGGACAGGGAGCTGAAAAACTGTTTTTT.

CDR3 loop: CASNIMGQPQHF. CDR3 nucleotide sequence: TGTGCCAGCAATATAATGGGTCAGCCCCAGCATTTT. The V call is TRBV2, the J call TRBJ1-5; no clear D. In germline, CDR1 is SNHLY, CDR2 FYNNEI. The CDR3 spans 12 residues. Trimming left V 7 bases short and J 6 bases short, with 10 bases between. Combining the CDR3 with reference TRBV2 and TRBJ1-5 gives the whole variable domain EPEVTQTPSHQVTQMGQEVILRCVPISNHLYFYWYRQILGQKVEFLVSFYNNEISEKSEIFDDQFSVERPDGSNFTLKIRSTKLEDSAMYFCASNIMGQPQHFGDGTRLSIL.

J is TRBJ2-1 and V is TRBV18, with D possibly TRBD2 on 6 matching bases. Per the germline V gene, CDR1 is KGHSH and CDR2 is LQKENI. V gave up 1 base and J gave up 4 bases, with 14 bases separating them. This CDR3 is built from 16 residues. Written as DNA, the CDR3 is TGTGCCAGCTCACCACAACAACGCGGGGTTTACAATGAGCAGTTCTTC. It translates to CASSPQQRGVYNEQFF.

This clonotype was picked up a small number of times. The gene calls are TRBV20-1 and TRBJ1-1, with D perhaps TRBD1 (6 bases). This CDR3 has 15 amino acids. The germline V and J ends were trimmed by 2 bases and 0 bases, with 13 bases remaining between them. CDR1 is DFQATT and CDR2 is SNEGSKA in the germline V gene (reference sequence). The DNA of the CDR3 is TGCAGTGCTAGACGTCCCGGGGGCCTGAACACTGAAGCTTTCTTT. Its protein is CSARRPGGLNTEAFF.

V usage is TRBV7-9 and J usage is TRBJ2-7, with D unclear. V was trimmed by 1 base and J by 4 bases, leaving 11 bases between them. The CDR3 consists of 14 residues. Germline V gene data show CDR1 as SEHNR and CDR2 as FQNEAQ (reference sequence). The CDR3 is CASSLGREIYEQYF. The DNA for the CDR3 is TGTGCCAGCAGCTTAGGTAGGGAAATTTACGAGCAGTACTTC.